Listed below are T cell receptor beta chains from one sample, sequenced in a study of response to subunit inactivated influenza vaccine. TCRdb independently ran MiXCR on the RT-PCR reads; one entry per CDR3 protein. The repertoire holds about 240,000 distinct CDR3 sequences, with 9% to 15% as singletons. The sample was non-naive T cells sorted from PBMCs, taken 14 days before vaccination. These TCRs come from a man aged 45-60 years who received an inactivated influenza vaccine. The CDR3 runs from the conserved cysteine through the conserved F or W. A D gene is named only where the DNA matches it firmly. The size field is filled for only some rows; it gives once, few, many or a size class.

clone_size,d_call,j_call,v_call,cdr3_aa,cdr3_nt
.,.,TRBJ2-1,TRBV15,CATSRAADNEQFF,TGTGCCACCAGCAGAGCTGCCGACAATGAGCAGTTCTTC
few,.,TRBJ2-1,TRBV6-1,CATRFEQNSYNEQFF,TGTGCCACCAGGTTTGAGCAGAACTCCTACAATGAGCAGTTCTTC
many,TRBD1,TRBJ1-1,TRBV6-5,CASSWDRGTEAFF,TGTGCCAGCAGTTGGGACAGGGGTACTGAAGCTTTCTTT
.,.,TRBJ2-7,TRBV9,CASSVEVGVGYEQYF,TGTGCCAGCAGCGTAGAGGTGGGTGTGGGCTACGAGCAGTACTTC
many,.,TRBJ1-2,TRBV9,CASSVATGTYGYTF,TGTGCCAGCAGCGTAGCTACAGGAACCTATGGCTACACCTTC
few,.,TRBJ1-1,TRBV29-1,CSVLRGAEAFF,TGCAGCGTCCTCCGAGGGGCTGAAGCTTTCTTT
many,TRBD2,TRBJ2-7,TRBV29-1,CSVQLAPLYEQYF,TGCAGCGTTCAACTAGCGCCTCTCTACGAGCAGTACTTC
.,TRBD2,TRBJ2-3,TRBV7-8,CASSSKGLAGTQYF,TGTGCCAGCAGCTCGAAGGGACTAGCGGGGACGCAGTATTTT
few,.,TRBJ1-1,TRBV7-9,CASSLQAEAFF,TGTGCCAGCAGCTTACAGGCTGAAGCTTTCTTT
.,TRBD1,TRBJ2-5,TRBV28,CASSLGSGTGDETQYF,TGTGCCAGCAGTTTAGGGTCCGGGACAGGGGACGAGACCCAGTACTTC
.,TRBD2,TRBJ2-1,TRBV27,CASSSLAGGNNEQFF,TGTGCCAGCAGTTCACTAGCGGGAGGGAACAATGAGCAGTTCTTC
.,TRBD1,TRBJ2-7,TRBV29-1,CSARTGTGQGAYEQYF,TGCAGCGCCCGGACTGGGACCGGTCAGGGGGCCTACGAGCAGTACTTC
many,.,TRBJ1-6,TRBV7-6,CASSLRTANSPLHF,TGTGCCAGCAGCTTACGGACAGCTAATTCACCCCTCCACTTT
.,TRBD1,TRBJ2-1,TRBV9,CASSHGTGNVEQFF,TGTGCCAGCTCCCACGGGACAGGGAACGTTGAGCAGTTCTTC
few,TRBD1,TRBJ2-5,TRBV7-2,CASSLQGARETQYF,TGTGCCAGCAGCTTACAGGGGGCACGGGAGACCCAGTACTTC
many,TRBD2,TRBJ2-1,TRBV5-6,CASSFGAGAPNEQFF,TGTGCCAGCAGCTTCGGAGCGGGGGCCCCCAATGAGCAGTTCTTC
.,.,TRBJ1-4,TRBV20-1,CSAREDGRGEKLFF,TGCAGTGCTAGAGAGGATGGCCGGGGTGAAAAACTGTTTTTT
many,.,TRBJ2-1,TRBV7-2,CASSLGTTQFF,TGTGCCAGCAGCTTGGGGACAACGCAGTTCTTC
few,TRBD2,TRBJ2-3,TRBV6-1,CASKRPGLADPDTQYF,TGTGCCAGCAAAAGACCGGGACTAGCGGACCCAGATACGCAGTATTTT
few,TRBD2,TRBJ2-5,TRBV29-1,CSVAGLAGGPVETQYF,TGCAGCGTTGCCGGGCTAGCGGGAGGGCCAGTGGAGACCCAGTACTTC
few,TRBD2,TRBJ2-4,TRBV28,CASSPPGLAGAGYF,TGTGCCAGCAGTCCGCCGGGACTAGCGGGAGCTGGGTACTTC
.,TRBD2,TRBJ2-5,TRBV14,CASSQGGGIGTQYF,TGTGCCAGCAGCCAAGGGGGAGGGATCGGGACCCAGTACTTC
.,TRBD1,TRBJ2-3,TRBV4-3,CASRPGQGVAKQYF,TGCGCCAGCAGACCGGGACAGGGGGTAGCAAAGCAGTATTTT
many,.,TRBJ2-7,TRBV9,CASNGGTASYEQYF,TGTGCCAGCAATGGGGGGACCGCATCCTACGAGCAGTACTTC
few,TRBD2,TRBJ2-2,TRBV19,CASSIAGLQSGELFF,TGTGCCAGTAGTATAGCGGGACTACAATCTGGGGAGCTGTTTTTT
few,.,TRBJ2-1,TRBV5-5,CASSLEGGGGDEQFF,TGTGCCAGCAGCTTGGAGGGGGGAGGAGGGGATGAGCAGTTCTTC
.,TRBD1,TRBJ2-1,TRBV29-1,CSVDRGQGYYNEQFF,TGCAGCGTTGATAGGGGACAGGGATACTACAATGAGCAGTTCTTC
.,TRBD2,TRBJ2-1,TRBV6-2/TRBV6-3,CASSYGLAGASEQFF,TGTGCCAGCAGCTACGGACTAGCGGGAGCAAGTGAGCAGTTCTTC
.,TRBD1,TRBJ2-3,TRBV10-3,CAITDRGGDTQYF,TGTGCCATCACGGACAGGGGTGGGGATACGCAGTATTTT
.,.,TRBJ1-6,TRBV28,CAMGPSRSPLHF,TGTGCCATGGGACCTTCGCGGTCACCCCTCCACTTT
.,TRBD1,TRBJ1-4,TRBV12-3/TRBV12-4,CASSSQGANNEKLFF,TGTGCCAGCAGTAGCCAGGGGGCGAACAATGAAAAACTGTTTTTT
.,.,TRBJ2-6,TRBV2,CASSDEGGSSGANVLTF,TGTGCCAGCAGTGACGAGGGAGGCTCCTCTGGGGCCAACGTCCTGACTTTC
.,.,TRBJ2-5,TRBV5-4,CASTRRESRETQYF,TGTGCCAGCACCCGCCGCGAATCCCGGGAGACCCAGTACTTC
many,TRBD2,TRBJ2-1,TRBV3-1,CASSQDFAGEAYNEQFF,TGTGCCAGCAGCCAAGATTTCGCGGGAGAGGCCTACAATGAGCAGTTCTTC
.,TRBD2,TRBJ2-2,TRBV10-3,CAISDRTSGGTGELFF,TGTGCCATCAGTGACAGGACTAGCGGAGGGACCGGGGAGCTGTTTTTT
few,TRBD2,TRBJ2-1,TRBV20-1,CSARDLGLAEHYNEQFF,TGCAGTGCTAGAGATCTCGGACTAGCGGAACACTACAATGAGCAGTTCTTC
many,TRBD1,TRBJ2-7,TRBV5-1,CASSRDTTTGREQYF,TGCGCCAGCAGCCGAGACACCACGACAGGGCGCGAGCAGTACTTC
many,.,TRBJ1-2,TRBV4-3,CASSQRKVINYGYTF,TGCGCCAGCAGCCAAAGAAAGGTGATTAACTATGGCTACACCTTC
.,.,TRBJ2-3,TRBV29-1,CSVTSGSDTQYF,TGCAGCGTCACGTCGGGGTCAGATACGCAGTATTTT
few,TRBD2,TRBJ2-2,TRBV20-1,CSATPASGTGELFF,TGCAGTGCTACCCCGGCTAGCGGCACCGGGGAGCTGTTTTTT
many,.,TRBJ2-1,TRBV4-3,CASSQDLLMASEQFF,TGCGCCAGCAGCCAAGATCTGCTAATGGCCAGTGAGCAGTTCTTC
.,.,TRBJ1-5,TRBV6-1,CASSEREGRQPQHF,TGTGCCAGCAGTGAAAGGGAGGGGAGGCAGCCCCAGCATTTT
few,.,TRBJ1-1,TRBV12-3/TRBV12-4,CASSQHSGYTEAFF,TGTGCCAGCAGCCAGCATAGCGGTTACACTGAAGCTTTCTTT
many,TRBD2,TRBJ2-3,TRBV7-8,CASSTRLAGDTQYF,TGTGCCAGCAGCACCCGACTAGCGGGAGATACGCAGTATTTT
few,.,TRBJ2-5,TRBV6-1,CASYRARGETQYF,TGTGCCAGCTACAGGGCCCGCGGGGAGACCCAGTACTTC
.,.,TRBJ2-2,TRBV7-8,CASSSATWAGLFF,TGTGCCAGCAGCTCCGCGACTTGGGCGGGGCTGTTTTTT
.,.,TRBJ2-3,TRBV2,CATRLGTTDTQYF,TGTGCCACCCGACTGGGAACCACAGATACGCAGTATTTT
many,.,TRBJ2-1,TRBV29-1,CSVEDPRPNRYEQFF,TGCAGCGTTGAAGATCCTCGCCCGAACCGATATGAGCAGTTCTTC
.,.,TRBJ2-7,TRBV28,CASKSAGLYNEQYF,TGTGCCAGCAAGTCGGCAGGGCTCTACAACGAGCAGTACTTC
many,.,TRBJ2-7,TRBV20-1,CSVPSSTGEQYF,TGCAGTGTCCCAAGTTCAACCGGCGAGCAGTACTTC
many,TRBD2,TRBJ2-7,TRBV3-1,CASSRLASYEQYF,TGTGCCAGCTCGAGACTAGCTAGCTACGAGCAGTACTTC
.,TRBD2,TRBJ2-4,TRBV27,CASSPRTSVKNIQYF,TGTGCCAGCAGTCCACGGACTAGCGTCAAAAACATTCAGTACTTC
.,.,TRBJ2-1,TRBV5-1,CASSQEKGRSYNEQFF,TGCGCCAGCAGCCAGGAAAAAGGGAGGTCCTACAATGAGCAGTTCTTC
many,.,TRBJ2-2,TRBV5-1,CASSLYATGELFF,TGCGCCAGCAGCTTGTATGCGACCGGGGAGCTGTTTTTT
few,TRBD2,TRBJ2-1,TRBV6-5,CASSYGASGNEQFF,TGTGCCAGCAGTTACGGTGCTAGCGGCAATGAGCAGTTCTTC
.,.,TRBJ1-2,TRBV6-5,CASSYSGRGGYTF,TGTGCCAGCAGTTACTCGGGCCGGGGTGGCTACACCTTC
.,.,TRBJ1-1,TRBV27,CASSSNRVNTEAFF,TGTGCCAGCAGCTCCAACCGGGTGAACACTGAAGCTTTCTTT
.,.,TRBJ2-7,TRBV20-1,CSAIELVPYEQYF,TGCAGTGCTATAGAACTAGTCCCCTACGAGCAGTACTTC
few,TRBD1,TRBJ1-5,TRBV5-5,CASSPMGQINQPQHF,TGTGCCAGCAGCCCGATGGGACAGATTAATCAGCCCCAGCATTTT